Reported below is one TCR beta chain. Its specificity is not known. The sample comes from a study of CD8 T cells in Susac syndrome. Overall study context: When blood was drawn, patients with Susac syndrome were on intravenous immunoglobulin alone, on corticosteroids, or therapy-naive.

An amount of RNA that ranged from 0.5 to 1 ug was reverse transcribed with random hexamers. Amplification of TCR beta CDR3 across 54 Vbeta and 13 Jbeta was performed with immunoSEQ multiplex PCR. One entry per CDR3 protein, called by TCRdb with MiXCR from the immunoSEQ multiplex PCR reads. The sample yields tens of thousands of distinct CDR3 sequences, 96% seen once. Study conclusions and caveats: Peak Susac CD8+ clonal expansion was seen in TEMRA cells and active patients.

This CDR3 contains 14 residues. Germline CDR1 reads DFQATT; CDR2 reads SNEGSKA (reference sequence). Trimming stripped 4 bases from V and 0 bases from J, with 10 bases between. CD8+ and CD4+ T cells from blood underwent TCR beta sequencing, which was carried out in a high-throughput format. This receptor was obtained from a human donor with Susac syndrome. The chain employs TRBV20-1 and TRBJ2-4; D ambiguous. What was sequenced was CD8+ T cells from PBMCs. The chain's CDR3 is CSAIRPLAKNIQYF. CDR3 DNA: TGCAGTGCTATCAGACCTTTAGCCAAAAACATTCAGTACTTC.